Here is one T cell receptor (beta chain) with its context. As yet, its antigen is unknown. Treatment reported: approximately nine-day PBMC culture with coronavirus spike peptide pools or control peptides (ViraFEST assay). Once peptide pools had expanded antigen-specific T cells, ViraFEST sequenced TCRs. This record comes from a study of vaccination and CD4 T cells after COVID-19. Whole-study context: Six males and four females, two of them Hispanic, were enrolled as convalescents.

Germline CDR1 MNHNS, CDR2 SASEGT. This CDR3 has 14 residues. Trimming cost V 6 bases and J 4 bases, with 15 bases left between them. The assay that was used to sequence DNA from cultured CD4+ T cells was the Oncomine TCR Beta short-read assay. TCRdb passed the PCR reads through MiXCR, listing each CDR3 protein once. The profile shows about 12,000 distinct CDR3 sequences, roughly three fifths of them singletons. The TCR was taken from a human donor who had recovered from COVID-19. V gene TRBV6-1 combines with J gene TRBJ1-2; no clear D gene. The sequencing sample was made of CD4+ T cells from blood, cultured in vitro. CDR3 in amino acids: CASRSRSSLYGYTF. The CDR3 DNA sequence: TGTGCCAGCAGATCCCGGTCATCACTCTATGGCTACACCTTC.